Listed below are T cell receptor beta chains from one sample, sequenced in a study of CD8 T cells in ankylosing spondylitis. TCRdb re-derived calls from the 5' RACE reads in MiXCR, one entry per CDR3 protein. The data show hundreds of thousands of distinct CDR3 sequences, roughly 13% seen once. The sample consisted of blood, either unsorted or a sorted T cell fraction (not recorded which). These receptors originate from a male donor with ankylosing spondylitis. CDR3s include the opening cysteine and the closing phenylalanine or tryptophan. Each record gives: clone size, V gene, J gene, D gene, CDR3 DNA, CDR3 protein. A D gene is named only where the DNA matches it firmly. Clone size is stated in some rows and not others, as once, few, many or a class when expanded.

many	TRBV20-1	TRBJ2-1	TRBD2	TGCAGTGCTAGAGACCCCGCTGTAGCGGGAGTCTACAATGAGCAGTTCTTC	CSARDPAVAGVYNEQFF
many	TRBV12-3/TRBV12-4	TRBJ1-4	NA	TGTGCCAGCAGGTCCCGGGACAAACTGTTTTTT	CASRSRDKLFF
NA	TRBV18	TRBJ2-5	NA	TGTGCCAGCTCACCAGCAGATTCGGCAGAGACCCAGTACTTC	CASSPADSAETQYF
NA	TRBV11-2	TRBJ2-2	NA	TGTGCCAGCAGCTTAGTAGGGCAGAACACCGGGGAGCTGTTTTTT	CASSLVGQNTGELFF
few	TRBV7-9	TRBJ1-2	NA	TGTGCCAGCAGCCCCCCTGGGGGCGGTAACTATGGCTACACCTTC	CASSPPGGGNYGYTF
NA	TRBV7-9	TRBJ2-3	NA	TGTGCCAGCAGCTTTGACTTAGGGACGCAGTATTTT	CASSFDLGTQYF
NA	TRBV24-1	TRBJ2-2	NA	TGTGCCACCAGTGCCCCGGGATTGAGGGTTACCGGGGAGCTGTTTTTT	CATSAPGLRVTGELFF
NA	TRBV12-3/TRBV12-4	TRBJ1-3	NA	TGTGCCAGCAGTTCAGTAAGGGGCTCTGGAAACACCATATATTTT	CASSSVRGSGNTIYF
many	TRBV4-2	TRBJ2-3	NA	TGTGCCAGCAGCCAAGAACTGACTAGTAGGACAGATACGCAGTATTTT	CASSQELTSRTDTQYF
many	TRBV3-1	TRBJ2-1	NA	TGTGCCAGCAGCCAGGGGGTGTCCTACAATGAGCAGTTCTTC	CASSQGVSYNEQFF
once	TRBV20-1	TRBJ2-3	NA	TGCAGTGCACTTACCGGGAGTTTTACAGATACGCAGTATTTT	CSALTGSFTDTQYF
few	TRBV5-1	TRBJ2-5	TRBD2	TGCGCCAGCAGCTTGGGGCCAGCGGGAGGGCCGGAGACCCAGTACTTC	CASSLGPAGGPETQYF
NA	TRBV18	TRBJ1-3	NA	TGTGCCAGCTCACCAGGCGTCGGAAACACCATATATTTT	CASSPGVGNTIYF
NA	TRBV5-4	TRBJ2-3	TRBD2	TGTGCCAGCAGCTTCTCCGGGACTAGCGGGATTTGGTCTAGCACAGATACGCAGTATTTT	CASSFSGTSGIWSSTDTQYF
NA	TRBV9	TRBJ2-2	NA	TGTGCCAGCAGCAAAACTAGGAAAGGGAACACCGGGGAGCTGTTTTTT	CASSKTRKGNTGELFF
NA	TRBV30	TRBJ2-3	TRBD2	TGTGCCTGGCGGGGGGGTAGCACAGATACGCAGTATTTT	CAWRGGSTDTQYF
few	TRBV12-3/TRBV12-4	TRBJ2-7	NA	TGTGCCAGCAGTTTCCCGCCCCGGGGCTACGAGCAGTACTTC	CASSFPPRGYEQYF
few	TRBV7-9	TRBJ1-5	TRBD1	TGTGCCAGCAGCCCCGGGACAGGGGTTCAGCCCCAGCATTTT	CASSPGTGVQPQHF